Listed here are 9 T cell receptor beta chains from one sample, sequenced in a study of breast tumors, draining lymph nodes, adjacent tissues. Axillary draining lymph nodes of breast cancer patients supplied the node samples. TCRdb redid the calling of the multiplex PCR reads with MiXCR, one entry per CDR3 protein. Here the sample spans approximately 200,000 distinct CDR3 sequences, approximately 31% being singletons. Material for sequencing was axillary lymph node tissue. These receptors originate from a female donor with breast cancer. Some clones in this sample may be carry-over from other donors' samples.

This clonotype has a count of ten or more. V and J are TRBV20-1 and TRBJ2-5; no clear D gene. The V and J ends lost 0 bases and 0 bases respectively, with 11 bases between them. The CDR3 has 15 residues. Germline V CDR1 and CDR2: DFQATT, SNEGSKA (reference sequence). This CDR3 reads CSARDPREDQETQYF. DNA for the CDR3: TGCAGTGCTAGAGATCCGCGTGAGGACCAAGAGACCCAGTACTTC.

The V and J genes are TRBV20-1 and TRBJ2-1, with 12 bases lining up with TRBD1. Per the germline V gene, CDR1 is DFQATT and CDR2 is SNEGSKA (reference sequence). The CDR3 runs to 19 residues. Trimming took 3 bases from V and 0 from J; bases not matched to a gene: 12. Here the CDR3 reads CSASPGQGATSGSYNEQFF. The DNA for the CDR3 is TGCAGTGCTAGTCCGGGACAGGGGGCTACTAGCGGCTCCTACAATGAGCAGTTCTTC.

Note on this clonotype: A much larger clone sits a single nucleotide away, making a read error possible. The chain carries TRBV7-6 and TRBJ2-1; 9 bases fit TRBD1. Germline V gene sequence: CDR1 SGHVS, CDR2 FNYEAQ. The CDR3 contains 17 residues. The CDR3 spells CASSLGIPGTGPNQQFF. The CDR3 region has the DNA TGTGCCAGCAGCTTGGGCATTCCCGGGACAGGGCCCAATCAGCAGTTCTTC.

With regard to this clonotype: With a much larger clone just one base away, this may be a read error. This CDR3 is missing its conserved last phenylalanine or tryptophan, likely due to a read error. The chain joins TRBV9 to TRBJ2-3; D remains ambiguous. CDR3 length: 15 amino acids. Germline loops: CDR1 SGDLS, CDR2 YYNGEE. V was clipped by 0 bases and J by 1 base, with 9 bases between them. CDR3 DNA: TGTGCCAGCAGCGTAGCTGGGCTACGCACAGATACGCAGTATTCT. It specifies CASSVAGLRTDTQYS.

At least ten counts were recorded for this clonotype. This chain joins TRBV6-6 and TRBJ1-3; D uncertain. This CDR3 contains 15 residues. Trimming left V 6 bases short and J 0 bases short, with 12 bases between. Germline V gene sequence: CDR1 MNHNY, CDR2 SVGAGI (reference sequence). The CDR3 sequence: CASRPRRDSGNTIYF. In nucleotides, the CDR3 is TGTGCCAGCAGACCCAGACGGGACTCTGGAAACACCATATATTTT.

The sample holds many counts of this clonotype. The V gene is TRBV15, the J gene TRBJ2-5; no clear D. The V gene's germline CDR1 is LNHNV and CDR2 YYDKDF (reference sequence). The CDR3 runs to 14 residues. V lost 0 bases to trimming and J lost 2 bases, with 7 bases between them. The DNA of the CDR3 is TGTGCCACCAGCAGAGATATGACACAAGAGACCCAGTACTTC. Translation gives CATSRDMTQETQYF.

This clonotype was found a few times. The CDR3 region is CASSSSGSGELFF. In DNA, the CDR3 is TGTGCCAGCAGCTCTAGCGGGAGCGGGGAGCTGTTTTTT. This chain links TRBV7-9 with TRBJ2-2, with TRBD2 identical over 10 bases. The germline gives CDR1 SEHNR, CDR2 FQNEAQ (reference sequence). After removal of 4 bases from V and 7 bases from J, the junction contained 0 bases not matched to a gene. This CDR3 has 13 amino acids.

Turning to this clonotype: It is unclear where the CDR3 begins or ends on the DNA, so no DNA is shown, and the CDR3 is as TCRdb lists it. This sequence joins TRBV2 and TRBJ2-5; TRBD2, as called in the table, went unchecked against the DNA. The length of the CDR3 is 20 amino acids, counting both ends. CDR1 and CDR2 from the germline V gene are SNHLY and FYNNEI. The CDR3 loop reads CASSERRSGGYTFGTGTQYF.

The chain carries TRBV5-1 and TRBJ1-2; D is undetermined. Germline V gene sequence: CDR1 SGHRS, CDR2 YFSETQ. This CDR3 comprises 13 residues. V lost 0 bases and J lost 8, with 11 bases in between. CDR3 loop: CASSLDATEGYTF. The CDR3 coding sequence is TGCGCCAGCAGCTTGGACGCCACGGAAGGCTACACCTTC.